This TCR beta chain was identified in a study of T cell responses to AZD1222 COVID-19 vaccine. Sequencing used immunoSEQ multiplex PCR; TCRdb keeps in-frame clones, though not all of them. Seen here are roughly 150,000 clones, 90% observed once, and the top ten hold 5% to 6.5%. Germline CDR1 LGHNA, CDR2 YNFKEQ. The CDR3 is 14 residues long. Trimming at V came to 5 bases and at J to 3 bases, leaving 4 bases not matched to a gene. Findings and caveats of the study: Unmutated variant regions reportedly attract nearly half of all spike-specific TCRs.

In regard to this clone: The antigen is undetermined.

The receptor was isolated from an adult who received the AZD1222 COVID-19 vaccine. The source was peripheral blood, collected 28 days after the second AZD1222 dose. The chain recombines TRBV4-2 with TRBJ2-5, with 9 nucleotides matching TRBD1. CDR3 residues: CASSSTGGEETQYF. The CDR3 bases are TGTGCCAGCAGCAGCACAGGGGGCGAAGAGACCCAGTACTTC.